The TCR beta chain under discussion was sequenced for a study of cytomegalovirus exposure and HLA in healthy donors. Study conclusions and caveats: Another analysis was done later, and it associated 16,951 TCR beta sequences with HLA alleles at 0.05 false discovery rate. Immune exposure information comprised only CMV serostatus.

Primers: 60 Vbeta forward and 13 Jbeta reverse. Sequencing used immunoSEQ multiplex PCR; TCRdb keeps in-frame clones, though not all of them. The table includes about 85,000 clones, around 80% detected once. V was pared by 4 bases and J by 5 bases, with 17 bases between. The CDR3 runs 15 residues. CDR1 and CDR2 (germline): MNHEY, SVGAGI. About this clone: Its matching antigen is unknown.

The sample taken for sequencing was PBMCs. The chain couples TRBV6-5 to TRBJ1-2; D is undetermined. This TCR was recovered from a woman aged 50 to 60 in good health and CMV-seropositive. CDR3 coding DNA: TGTGCCAGCAGTTCGCGGAGCGGCTTTATTTATGGCTACACCTTC. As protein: CASSSRSGFIYGYTF.